This T cell receptor (beta chain) was recorded in a study of blood T cell repertoires in COVID-19 (TCRdb year 2020). At the level of the whole study: Collaborator samples came from the United States, Italy and Spain and covered acute and convalescent phases of COVID-19. Sample metadata almost always included a de-identified subject ID, COVID-19 status, age in years and sex. The prospective study material was composed of cDNA or gDNA derived from T cells, B-cell-depleted T cells, or PBMCs. The samples were drawn from the first 160 participants of the ongoing ImmuneRACE study and from about 1,200 subjects provided by 6 global collaborators. A freely available public database, intended as a resource for researchers studying the immune response to SARS-CoV-2, is where the repertoires were released. The dataset comprised deeply sampled blood TCRbeta repertoires from subjects exposed to, actively infected with, or recovered from COVID-19. Where available, HLA class I and class II types were taken from metadata supplied by the sample provider and were not determined by assay-based typing.

The CDR3 has 15 amino acids, counting the end cysteine and phenylalanine. The entry retains the CDR3 DNA only, 45 bases that are in frame from base 1. Trimmed from V: 0 bases; trimmed from J: 4 bases; junction bases lacking a gene match: 2. Via the germline V gene (reference sequence), CDR1 is LNHNV and CDR2 YYDKDF. TCRbeta CDR3 regions were amplified from genomic DNA by means of the immunoSEQ Assay, a bias-controlled multiplex PCR. In the authors' own workflow: The number of nucleated cells in each sample was estimated by amplification of reference gene primers within the assay. Sequence reads were collapsed and filtered to measure the absolute abundance of every unique TCRbeta CDR3 rearrangement. For each sample, productive Simpson clonality was calculated as the square root of Simpson's diversity index over productive rearrangements. TCRdb re-hosts the immuneACCESS table, in-frame sequences only. Its copies lack some clones; in the studies checked, an unresolved V gene accounts for under half of them, and the cause for the rest is not known. The DNA was the basis for D and trimming; V, J and clone size are from that table. Present in this sample are 200,000 to 250,000 clones, under 90% of which were seen just once. Together, the top ten hold approximately 8% of the sample.

Notes on this clone: Its antigen has not been determined. Base qualities were left out, and no much larger clone turns up one base away.

In Seattle, one collaborating source enrolled patients while the infection was active and tracked those patients longitudinally over the course of disease. Collaborating institutions collected whole blood in K2EDTA tubes following their own protocols. For TCRbeta analysis, collaborators shipped samples as frozen whole blood, isolated PBMCs, or DNA extracted from either of those sample types. Summary of the overall study and its limitations: The quantity of clinical and demographic metadata differed by source and by participant and was supplied without curation.

The clonotype comes from a woman older than 75 with COVID-19, enrolled during active disease. Sequenced: peripheral blood. The sequence joins TRBV15 to TRBJ1-4; 7 junctional bases match TRBD1. The DNA is as follows: TGTGCCACCAGCAGAGATAGACAGGGTAATGAAAAACTGTTTTTT. The translation is CATSRDRQGNEKLFF.